This T cell receptor beta chain was recorded in a study of shared clonotypes between healthy human individuals. Notes on the study in general: Sharing across four donors was highest in naive CD4 (about 5%) and lowest in memory CD8 (approximately 0.4%). Against clonotypes common to all four donors, non-shared ones had lower generation probabilities.

About this clone itself: No antigen is known for it.

Genomic DNA belonging to each subset was distributed in equal measure over several immunoSEQ plates. Assay: immunoSEQ multiplex PCR; the TCRdb copy retains only in-frame clones and omits some. The sample lists hundreds of thousands of clones; approximately 96% were seen once. Positive CCR7 selection of CD45RO-negative cells yielded the naive CD8 cells, and terminally differentiated effector memory CD45RA+ cells were excluded. The study enrolled healthy HIV-negative adults without recent acute infections or vaccinations as donors. The TCR comes from a woman between 25 and 40 years old in good health. Sequencing used naive CD8+ T cells sorted from blood.

The CDR3 sequence is CASNPNGLGSGETDTQYF. The CDR3 bases are TGTGCCAGCAACCCGAACGGTTTGGGTAGCGGGGAAACAGATACGCAGTATTTT. The V gene is TRBV21-1, the J gene TRBJ2-3; TRBD2, the D gene given by the table, was not confirmed from the DNA. TRBV21-1 is shown as a pseudogene. This CDR3 has 18 residues.